A selection of T cell receptor beta chains follows, all from one sample in a study of T cells in Graves' hyperthyroidism and ophthalmopathy. TCRdb called the multiplex PCR reads again in MiXCR, with one record for every CDR3 protein. The sample lists a few hundred thousand distinct CDR3 sequences, approximately 14% occurring once. Sequenced input: blood. These receptors were collected from a woman under 30 with Graves' hyperthyroidism that later progressed to Graves' ophthalmopathy. The conserved cysteine and the conserved F or W are not part of the CDR3 here. The D gene is left open where the match is weak.

J gene,V gene,D gene,CDR3 protein
TRBJ2-7,TRBV28,NA,ASSSRGGTRYEQY
TRBJ1-2,TRBV12-5,NA,ASGLGLNYT
TRBJ1-6,TRBV18,NA,ASSLNQGTTINSPLH
TRBJ2-1,TRBV20-1,TRBD1,SADRVRGEQF
TRBJ1-3,TRBV10-3,NA,AATPTGIRSGNTIY
TRBJ2-7,TRBV20-1,NA,SARGPGMYEQY
TRBJ2-5,TRBV20-1,NA,SAGDRTSQETQY
TRBJ1-2,TRBV5-1,NA,ASSLSGLDGYT
TRBJ2-5,TRBV14,NA,ASSRAVGSQETQY
TRBJ1-4,TRBV28,NA,ASSLDVGEKLF
TRBJ2-7,TRBV13,NA,ASSLGPGRGFEQY
TRBJ2-1,TRBV5-8,NA,ASRHNPTSSYNEQF
TRBJ2-3,TRBV28,TRBD2,ASSWGLAGWGTDTQY
TRBJ2-6,TRBV28,NA,ASSLLQATSGANVLT
TRBJ1-4,TRBV28,NA,ASRDGGRTEVEKLF
TRBJ2-1,TRBV5-1,NA,ASSLEEGSSYNEQF
TRBJ1-5,TRBV28,TRBD1,ASKTGTGINNQPQH
TRBJ1-1,TRBV5-1,NA,ASSVTHVGTEAF
TRBJ2-7,TRBV28,NA,ASSLGVRVSYEQY
TRBJ2-5,TRBV7-9,TRBD1,ASSLAVGQGETQY
TRBJ2-2,TRBV5-4,NA,ASSMGLGATEGTGELF
TRBJ2-7,TRBV18,TRBD2,ASSQTTGTNEQY
TRBJ2-7,TRBV4-2,TRBD2,ASSQDPSGIYEQY
TRBJ1-4,TRBV15,TRBD1,ATSRVTGQRNEKLF
TRBJ1-5,TRBV11-1,NA,ASSREDNQPQH
TRBJ2-2,TRBV7-9,NA,ASSRGAVEPNTGELF
TRBJ1-5,TRBV10-2,NA,ASSESIFRDHAKSWSNQPQH
TRBJ2-2,TRBV29-1,TRBD1,SGSGQGATGELF
TRBJ2-7,TRBV13,NA,ASSSEGTAISGTPREQY
TRBJ2-1,TRBV6-5,TRBD2,ASSYRGGQRF
TRBJ2-7,TRBV11-3,NA,ASSLWNSYEQY
TRBJ2-7,TRBV4-1,NA,ASSQEARPSSYEQY
TRBJ2-7,TRBV28,TRBD2,ASSFPLTSGRAWEQY
TRBJ1-5,TRBV28,NA,ASSRRPDQPQH